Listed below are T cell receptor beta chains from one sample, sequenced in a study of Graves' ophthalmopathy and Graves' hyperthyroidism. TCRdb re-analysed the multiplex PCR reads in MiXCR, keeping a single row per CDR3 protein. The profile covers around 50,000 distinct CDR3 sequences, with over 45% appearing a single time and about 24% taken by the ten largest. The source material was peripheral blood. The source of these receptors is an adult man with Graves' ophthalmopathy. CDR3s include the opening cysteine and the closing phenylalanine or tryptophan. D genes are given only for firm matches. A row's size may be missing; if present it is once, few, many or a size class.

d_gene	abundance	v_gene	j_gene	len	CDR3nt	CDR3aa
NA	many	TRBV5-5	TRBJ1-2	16	TGTGCCAGCAGCTTGAACTTTAGAGACGCCCTCCAGGGCTACACCTTC	CASSLNFRDALQGYTF
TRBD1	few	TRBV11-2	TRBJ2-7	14	TGTGCCAGCAGCTTAATCAGGGGGCACGACGAGCAGTACTTC	CASSLIRGHDEQYF
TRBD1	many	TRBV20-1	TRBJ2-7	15	TGCAGTGCTAGAGTCGGGACAGGGGGGATTTACGAGCAGTACTTC	CSARVGTGGIYEQYF
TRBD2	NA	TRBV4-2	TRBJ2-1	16	TGTGCCAGCAGTGCCGGACTAGCGGGAGGCCACAATGAGCAGTTCTTC	CASSAGLAGGHNEQFF
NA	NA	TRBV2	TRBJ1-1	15	TGTGCCAGAGGGACAATCTCTTCCCGGGACACTGAAGCTTTCTTT	CARGTISSRDTEAFF
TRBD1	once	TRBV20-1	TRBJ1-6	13	TGCAGTGCTAGAGAGGGCAGGGGGCAGACCCTCCACTTT	CSAREGRGQTLHF
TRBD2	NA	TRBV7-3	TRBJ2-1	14	TGTGCCAGCAGCCGACTAGCGGGGAACAATGAGCAGTTCTTC	CASSRLAGNNEQFF
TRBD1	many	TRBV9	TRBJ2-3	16	TGTGCCAGCAGCCGCAGGGGGCGGTTCTTCACAGATACGCAGTATTTT	CASSRRGRFFTDTQYF
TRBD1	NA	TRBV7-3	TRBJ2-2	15	TGTGCCAGCAGCTCCGGGACAGGGGATGTTGGGGAGCTGTTTTTT	CASSSGTGDVGELFF
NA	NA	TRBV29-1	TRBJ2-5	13	TGCAGCGTTGGGGAGCTGGGTTGGGAGACCCAGTACTTC	CSVGELGWETQYF
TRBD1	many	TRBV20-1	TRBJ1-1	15	TGCAGTGCTAGAGAGACAGGGGGAATGTACACTGAAGCTTTCTTT	CSARETGGMYTEAFF
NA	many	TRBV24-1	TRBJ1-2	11	TGTGCCACCAGTGGAAGGGGAGGCTACACCTTC	CATSGRGGYTF
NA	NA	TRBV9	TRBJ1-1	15	TGTGCCAGCAGTACCCGGGGGTACGAGACCACTGAAGCTTTCTTT	CASSTRGYETTEAFF
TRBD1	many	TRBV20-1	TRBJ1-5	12	TGCAGTGCGAGGACAGGACATCAGCCCCAGCATTTT	CSARTGHQPQHF
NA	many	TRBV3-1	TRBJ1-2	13	TGTGCCAGCAGCCCCGGGGGCCACTATGGCTACACCTTC	CASSPGGHYGYTF
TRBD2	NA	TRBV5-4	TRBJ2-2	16	TGTGCCAGCAGCTTAGATGCGGGGGGTTACACCGGGGAGCTGTTTTTT	CASSLDAGGYTGELFF
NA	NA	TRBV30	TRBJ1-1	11	TGTGCCTGGAGTGGCACAGGGTCAGCTTTCTTT	CAWSGTGSAFF
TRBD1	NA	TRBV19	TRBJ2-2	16	TGTGCCAGTAGTGGAAGACAGGGGGCGAACACCGGGGAGCTGTTTTTT	CASSGRQGANTGELFF
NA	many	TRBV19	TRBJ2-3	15	TGTGCCAGTAGTATTTCCGGGACTGGGGGGGATACGCAGTATTTT	CASSISGTGGDTQYF
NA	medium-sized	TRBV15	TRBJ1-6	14	TGTGCCACCAGCAGACAGATCCAGAATTCACCCCTCCACTTT	CATSRQIQNSPLHF
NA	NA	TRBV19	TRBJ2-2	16	TGTGCCAGTAGTATCGAAGGTTGGGGGAGCGCCGGGGAGCTGTTTTTT	CASSIEGWGSAGELFF
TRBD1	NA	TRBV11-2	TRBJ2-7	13	TGTGCCATCTCCTGGACAGGAGCCTACGAGCAGTACTTC	CAISWTGAYEQYF
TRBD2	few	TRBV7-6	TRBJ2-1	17	TGTGCCAGCAGCTACCTGACTAGCGGGAGACCCTACAATGAGCAGTTCTTC	CASSYLTSGRPYNEQFF
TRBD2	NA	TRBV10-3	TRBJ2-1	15	TGTGCCATCAGTGAGGAGGGACTAGCGGGGCCCGAGCAGTTCTTC	CAISEEGLAGPEQFF
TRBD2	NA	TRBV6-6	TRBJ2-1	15	TGTGCCAGCAGTTGCGTAACTAGCGGGGACAATGAGCAGTTCTTC	CASSCVTSGDNEQFF
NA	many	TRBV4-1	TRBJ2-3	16	TGCGCCAGCAGCCAAGTAAACCTTGTTCACACAGATACGCAGTATTTT	CASSQVNLVHTDTQYF
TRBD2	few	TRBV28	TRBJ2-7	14	TGTGCCAGCAGCCTAGCTAGCGGGAGCTACGAGCAGTACTTC	CASSLASGSYEQYF
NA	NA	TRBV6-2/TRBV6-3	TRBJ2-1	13	TGTGCCAGCAGTGTTCGACCCTACAATGAGCAGTTCTTC	CASSVRPYNEQFF
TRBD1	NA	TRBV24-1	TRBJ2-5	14	TGTGCCGCCAGTGGCCGGGACAGACAAGAGACCCAGTACTTC	CAASGRDRQETQYF
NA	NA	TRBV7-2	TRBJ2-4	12	TGTGCCAGCAGCTTAATGACGGATATTCAATACTTC	CASSLMTDIQYF
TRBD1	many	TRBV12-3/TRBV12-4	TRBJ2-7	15	TGTGCCAGCAGTTCTCTCCGGGACAGAGTCTACGAGCAGTACTTC	CASSSLRDRVYEQYF
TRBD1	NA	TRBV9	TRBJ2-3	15	TGTGCCAGCAGCCCGGGGACAGGGTACACAGATACGCAGTATTTT	CASSPGTGYTDTQYF
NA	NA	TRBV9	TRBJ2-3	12	TGTGCCAGCAACGTAGAGGCAGGGACGCAGTACTTT	CASNVEAGTQYF
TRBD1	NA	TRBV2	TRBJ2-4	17	TGTGCCAGCACCGGGACAGGGGAGGAGGGGGCCAAAAACATTCAGTACTTC	CASTGTGEEGAKNIQYF
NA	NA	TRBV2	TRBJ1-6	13	TGTGCCAGCAGCGAAGCACGAGGTTCACCCCCCCACTTT	CASSEARGSPPHF
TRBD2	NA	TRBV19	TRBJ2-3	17	TGTGCCAGTAGTATTAGTGGCGGGGGGGCCTCGTACAATGAGCAGTATTTT	CASSISGGGASYNEQYF
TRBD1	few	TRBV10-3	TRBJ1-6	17	TGTGCCATCAGGGGACAGGGGGCTGACTTCTATAATTCACCCCTCCACTTT	CAIRGQGADFYNSPLHF
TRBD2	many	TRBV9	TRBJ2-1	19	TGTGCCAGCAGCGTAGGAATCGGGAGGCCCCGTAGCGTCCACAATGAGCAGTTCTTC	CASSVGIGRPRSVHNEQFF
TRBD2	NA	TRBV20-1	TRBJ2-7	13	TGCAGTGCTATTCGACTAGCGGGAGACGAGCAGTACTTC	CSAIRLAGDEQYF
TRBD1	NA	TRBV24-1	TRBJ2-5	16	TGTGCCACCAGTGAGACATTCGGGACAGGGATCGAGACCCAGTACTTC	CATSETFGTGIETQYF